This TCR beta chain is drawn from a study of control samples from healthy donors and cancer patients. Data came from immunoSEQ multiplex PCR; TCRdb stores just in-frame clones and leaves some out. The sample includes roughly 160,000 clones, 80% to 90% of them seen just once. This clone was observed once. With 9 bases clipped from V and 5 bases from J, the junction kept 10 bases outside the gene matches. Germline values: CDR1 LNHDA, CDR2 SQIVND (reference sequence). The CDR3 runs to 14 residues. The sample was blood. The TCR was taken from a woman between 25 and 40 years old in good health. The chain is built from TRBV19 and TRBJ2-1, with 7 bases fitting TRBD1. The CDR3 nucleotides read TGTGCCAGCCAAGTTCAGGGACAGAACAATGAGCAGTTCTTC. This gives the protein CASQVQGQNNEQFF.